This T cell receptor (beta chain) was identified during a study of identifying expanded T cells in peripheral blood. Study-wide results and limits: Differentially abundant clones: roughly 1.3 between replicates, 15 to 17 at roughly 13 days, over 18 at four. Roughly two-week clone count variance significantly increased as total template count grew.

Per the germline V gene, CDR1 is MNHEY and CDR2 is SVGAGI. The CDR3 runs 14 residues. Trimming left V 5 bases short and J 7 bases short, with 14 bases between. Collection occurred without any documented infections or immune events in donors. Method: immunoSEQ multiplex PCR; TCRdb's copy keeps in-frame clones and lacks some. The table lists 120,000 or so clones, more than 80% of them singletons. Concerning this clone: Its cognate antigen is unknown.

The receptor was derived from a person between 18 and 75 years old in good health. J is TRBJ1-4 and V is TRBV6-5; maybe TRBD1 (5 bases). Material: blood. CDR3 coding DNA: TGTGCCAGCAGTGGCACGGGGCGGCGTGAAAAACTGTTTTTT. Protein product: CASSGTGRREKLFF.